This T cell receptor beta chain was sequenced during a study of blood T cell repertoires in COVID-19. Study-wide context: Acute and convalescent COVID-19 specimens originated in the United States, Italy and Spain. Sample material is recorded as cDNA or gDNA derived from T cells, B-cell-depleted T cells, or PBMCs.

The V gene end was trimmed by 0 bases and the J gene end by 5 bases; junction bases not matched to a gene: 6. Germline V gene sequence: CDR1 SGDLS, CDR2 YYNGEE. The CDR3 is made up of 17 amino acids. Assay: immunoSEQ multiplex PCR; the TCRdb copy retains only in-frame clones and omits some. The sample lists some 88,000 clones, around nine tenths occurring once. This TCR came from a man aged 55 to 69 with acute or convalescent COVID-19. The source material was peripheral blood. This chain connects TRBV9 to TRBJ2-2; the match to TRBD1 covers 11 bases. CDR3: CASSVEKGTGGTGELFF. The CDR3, as DNA: TGTGCCAGCAGCGTAGAAAAAGGGACAGGGGGGACCGGGGAGCTGTTTTTT. Full variable domain (rest looked up from reference TRBV9 and TRBJ2-2): DSGVTQTPKHLITATGQRVTLRCSPRSGDLSVYWYQQSLDQGLQFLIQYYNGEERAKGNILERFSAQQFPDLHSELNLSSLELGDSALYFCASSVEKGTGGTGELFFGEGSRLTVL.